This T cell receptor (beta chain) was sequenced during a study of blood T cells in healthy people across ages. Together with a sample-barcoded 5' primer, a J-beta primer mix was included in a second PCR lasting about 7 to 11 cycles. From the 5' RACE reads, TCRdb called clonotypes with MiXCR, one entry per CDR3 protein. The data hold roughly 700,000 distinct CDR3 sequences, with about 52% observed a single time. Trimming cost V 4 bases and J 8 bases; bases outside gene matches: 9. Germline CDR1 and CDR2: SGDLS and YYNGEE. CDR3 length equals 15 residues. Concerning this clonotype itself: The antigen remains unidentified.

Total RNA, at least 5.5 micrograms per sample, came from PBMCs. General observations from the study: A greater number of naive CD4+ cells and higher diversity distinguished long-lived donors from aged donors.

Sequencing input: blood. This sequence joins TRBV9 and TRBJ2-1, with 10 bases lining up with TRBD2. The TCR originated in a woman in her sixties in good health. For the CDR3, the DNA is TGTGCCAGCAGCTCACGACTAGCGGGTAGCGATGAGCAGTTCTTC. Amino acids: CASSSRLAGSDEQFF.